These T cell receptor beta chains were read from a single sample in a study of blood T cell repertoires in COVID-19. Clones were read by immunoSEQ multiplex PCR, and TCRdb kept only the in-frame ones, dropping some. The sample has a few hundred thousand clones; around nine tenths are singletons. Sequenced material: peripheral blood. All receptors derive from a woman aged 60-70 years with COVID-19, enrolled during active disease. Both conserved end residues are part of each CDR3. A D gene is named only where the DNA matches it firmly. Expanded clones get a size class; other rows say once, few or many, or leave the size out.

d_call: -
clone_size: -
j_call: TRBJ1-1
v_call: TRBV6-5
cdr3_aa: CASSYSGGNTEAFF
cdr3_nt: TGTGCCAGCAGTTACTCTGGGGGGAATACTGAAGCTTTCTTT

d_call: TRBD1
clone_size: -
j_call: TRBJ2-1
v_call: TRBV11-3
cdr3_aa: CASSLGQGVYNEQFF
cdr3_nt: TGTGCCAGCAGCTTAGGACAGGGGGTGTACAATGAGCAGTTCTTC

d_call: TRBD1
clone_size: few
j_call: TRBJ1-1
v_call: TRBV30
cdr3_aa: CACTGDVTEAFF
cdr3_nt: TGTGCCTGCACAGGGGATGTCACTGAAGCTTTCTTT

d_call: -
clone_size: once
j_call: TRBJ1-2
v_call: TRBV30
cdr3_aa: CAWSRVVDGYTF
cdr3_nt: TGTGCCTGGTCTCGGGTGGTCGATGGCTACACCTTC

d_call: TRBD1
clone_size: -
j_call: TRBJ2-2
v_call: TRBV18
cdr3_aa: CASSPGTGNTGELFF
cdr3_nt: TGTGCCAGCTCACCGGGGACAGGGAACACCGGGGAGCTGTTTTTT

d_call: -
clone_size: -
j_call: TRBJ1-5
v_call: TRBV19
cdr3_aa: CASRQNSNQPQHF
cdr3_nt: TGTGCCAGTAGGCAGAATAGCAATCAGCCCCAGCATTTT

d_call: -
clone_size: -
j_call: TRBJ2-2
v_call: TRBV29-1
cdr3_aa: CSGVGQNTGELFF
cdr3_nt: TGCAGCGGCGTAGGACAGAACACCGGGGAGCTGTTTTTT

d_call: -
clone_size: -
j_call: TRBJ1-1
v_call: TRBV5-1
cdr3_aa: CASSLNRRGTSDAFF
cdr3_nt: TGCGCCAGCAGCTTGAATCGGCGGGGAACGAGTGATGCTTTCTTT

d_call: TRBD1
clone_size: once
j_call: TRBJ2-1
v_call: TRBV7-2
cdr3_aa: CASSPSGQGGNEQFF
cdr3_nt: TGTGCCAGCAGCCCCTCAGGACAGGGCGGGAATGAGCAGTTCTTC

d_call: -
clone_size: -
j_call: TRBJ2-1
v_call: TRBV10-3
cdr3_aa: CAITRDFETNEQFF
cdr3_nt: TGTGCCATCACCCGGGACTTCGAAACCAATGAGCAGTTCTTC

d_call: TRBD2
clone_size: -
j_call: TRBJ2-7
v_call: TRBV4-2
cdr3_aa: CASSQAGGETYEQYF
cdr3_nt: TGTGCCAGCAGCCAAGCGGGGGGGGAGACCTACGAGCAGTACTTC

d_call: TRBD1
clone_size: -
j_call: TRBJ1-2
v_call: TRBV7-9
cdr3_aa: CASRQGADYGYTF
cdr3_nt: TGTGCCAGTAGACAGGGGGCTGACTATGGCTACACCTTC

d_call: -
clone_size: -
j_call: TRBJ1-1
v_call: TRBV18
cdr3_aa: CASSLQPNTEAFF
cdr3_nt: TGTGCCAGCTCCCTACAGCCAAACACTGAAGCTTTCTTT

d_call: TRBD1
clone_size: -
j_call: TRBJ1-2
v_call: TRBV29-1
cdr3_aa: CSVTDRGYGYTF
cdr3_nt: TGCAGCGTCACGGACAGGGGCTATGGCTACACCTTC

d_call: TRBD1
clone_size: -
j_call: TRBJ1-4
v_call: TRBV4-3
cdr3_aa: CASSQEDRGREKLFF
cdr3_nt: TGCGCCAGCAGCCAAGAAGACAGGGGTAGGGAAAAACTGTTTTTT

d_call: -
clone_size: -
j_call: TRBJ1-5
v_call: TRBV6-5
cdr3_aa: CASSFGGGDQPQHF
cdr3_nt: TGTGCCAGCAGTTTCGGGGGAGGTGATCAGCCCCAGCATTTT

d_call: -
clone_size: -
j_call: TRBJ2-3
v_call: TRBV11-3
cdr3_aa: CASSQTATSTDTQYF
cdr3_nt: TGTGCCAGCAGCCAGACAGCAACTAGCACAGATACGCAGTATTTT

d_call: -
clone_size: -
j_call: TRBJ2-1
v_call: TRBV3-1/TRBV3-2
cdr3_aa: CASSQGRKQGYSYNEQFF
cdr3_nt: TGTGCCAGCAGCCAAGGTAGAAAACAGGGTTATTCCTACAATGAGCAGTTCTTC

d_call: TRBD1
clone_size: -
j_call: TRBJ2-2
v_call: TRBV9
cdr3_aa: CASSTRQGSTGELFF
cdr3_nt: TGTGCCAGCAGCACCCGACAGGGGAGTACCGGGGAGCTGTTTTTT

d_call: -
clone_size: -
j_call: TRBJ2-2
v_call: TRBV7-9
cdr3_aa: CASSFRLLGGRYTGELFF
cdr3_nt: TGTGCCAGCAGCTTCCGTCTTTTGGGGGGGCGCTACACCGGGGAGCTGTTTTTT

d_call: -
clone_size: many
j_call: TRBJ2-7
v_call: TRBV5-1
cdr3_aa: CASSYQTRSEQYF
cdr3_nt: TGCGCCAGCAGCTACCAAACTAGGAGCGAGCAGTACTTC

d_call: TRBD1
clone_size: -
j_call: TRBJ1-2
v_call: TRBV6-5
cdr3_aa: CASTRQGQGGYTF
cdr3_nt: TGTGCCAGCACCCGACAGGGCCAGGGCGGCTACACCTTC

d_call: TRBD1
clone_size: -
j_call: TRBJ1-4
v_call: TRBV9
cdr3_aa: CASSLTGTGNEKLFF
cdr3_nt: TGTGCCAGCAGCTTAACCGGGACAGGGAATGAAAAACTGTTTTTT

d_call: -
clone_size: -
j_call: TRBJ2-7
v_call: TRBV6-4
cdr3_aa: CASSDPSGYEQYF
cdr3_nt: TGTGCCAGCAGTGACCCGTCAGGATACGAGCAGTACTTC

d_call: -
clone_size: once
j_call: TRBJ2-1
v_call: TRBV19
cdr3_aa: CASSIPATYNEQFF
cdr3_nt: TGTGCCAGTAGTATTCCCGCTACCTACAATGAGCAGTTCTTC

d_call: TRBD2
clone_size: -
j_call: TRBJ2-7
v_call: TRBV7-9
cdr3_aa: CASKLAGGNYEQYF
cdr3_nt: TGTGCCAGCAAACTAGCGGGGGGCAACTACGAGCAGTACTTC

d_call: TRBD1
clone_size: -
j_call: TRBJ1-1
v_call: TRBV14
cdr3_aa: CASSQRQGRHRDTEAFF
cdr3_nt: TGTGCCAGCAGCCAGCGACAGGGTAGGCACAGGGACACTGAAGCTTTCTTT

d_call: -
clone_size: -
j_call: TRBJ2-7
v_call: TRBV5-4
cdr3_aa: CASSLQGGAGRSKYEQYF
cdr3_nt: TGTGCCAGCAGCTTGCAAGGCGGGGCAGGTCGAAGCAAGTACGAGCAGTACTTC

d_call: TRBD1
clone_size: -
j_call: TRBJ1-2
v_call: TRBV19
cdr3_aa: CASSPYRQGVRGYTF
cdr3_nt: TGTGCCAGTAGTCCGTATCGACAGGGGGTTAGAGGCTACACCTTC

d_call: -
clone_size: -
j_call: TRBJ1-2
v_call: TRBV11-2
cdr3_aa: CASSPRDTRNYGYTF
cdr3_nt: TGTGCCAGCAGCCCTCGGGACACGCGAAACTATGGCTACACCTTC

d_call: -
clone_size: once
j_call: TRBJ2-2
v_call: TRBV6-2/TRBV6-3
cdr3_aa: CASSPGVPGTGELFF
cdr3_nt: TGTGCCAGCAGCCCTGGGGTCCCGGGGACCGGGGAGCTGTTTTTT